A single T cell receptor beta chain is shown here with its context. What this receptor recognizes is not known. Per-base qualities were not stored, and no clone one base away is much larger. These data are taken from a study of blood T cells in healthy people across ages (dated by TCRdb to the mid-2010s). About the study as a whole: Template switching captured roughly one uniquely barcoded TCR beta cDNA molecule per two T cells in model experiments. To track age-related changes in TCR beta repertoire diversity, the study relied on deep sequencing normalized with unique cDNA molecular identifiers. Donors of different ages were randomly distributed across sequencing lanes to avoid experimental bias. Two additional independent replicas of 1 million unique cDNA reads from the same blood draw were analyzed for two donors (one aged 18 to 30 and one aged 80 or older). The donors were split into four age groups: young (average about 15 years), middle-aged (39), aged (more than 55) and long-lived (approximately 89). Findings and caveats that apply to the study as a whole: Because donor CMV infection status was unknown, age-related changes in expanded clonotypes were potentially confounded. Observed TCR beta diversity correlated strongly with the percentage of naive T cells measured by flow cytometry. Estimates of total diversity based on one million sequenced T cells were considered lower bounds and underestimates. Bulk unsorted PBMC profiling prevented conclusive comparison of naive and antigen-experienced compartments. As age increased, observed TCR beta diversity per million T cells dropped in a roughly linear way, and a significant reduction was already evident by age 40. Compared with the aged group, more naive CD4+ T cells, fewer expanded clones and increased TCR diversity were shown by the long-lived group, suggesting age selection.

Donors were roughly 40 systemically healthy Caucasian individuals from Russia aged roughly 6 to 90 years. Ten milliliters of peripheral blood were drawn from each donor into EDTA-treated Vacutainer tubes. Ficoll-Paque density-gradient centrifugation was used to isolate PBMCs, with at least 6.5 million per sample. Trizol reagent was used to extract total RNA from PBMCs, with at least 6 micrograms per sample. For every donor, an aliquot of PBMCs went through flow cytometry to measure the percentages of naive CD45RAhigh/CD27high T cells. The method behind the library was 5' RACE. The sample was run on an Illumina HiSeq 2500. A second roughly 7 to 11 cycle PCR used a sample-barcoded 5' primer and a J-beta primer mix. A template-switch 5' adaptor carrying 12 random nucleotides introduced a unique molecular identifier onto each TCR beta cDNA molecule. Each sample yielded at least 2.5 million CDR3-containing paired-end reads. The Mint cDNA synthesis kit, primed by a TRBC-specific oligonucleotide, was used to synthesize first-strand cDNA from all RNA. Following uracil-DNA glycosylase treatment, a first 18-cycle PCR with universal primers M1SS and BC2_uni_R was performed on all cDNA. The study's processing was this. Each sample was normalized by randomly selecting 1 million high-quality reads, each carrying a distinct molecular identifier. Reads with shared molecular identifiers were discarded instead of being binned into consensus sequences. MiTCR, set to a Q25 quality threshold and the strictest error-elimination algorithm, was used for CDR3 identification, clonotype clustering and error correction. A nonparametric unseen species model using Euler transformation provided a lower-bound estimate of total TCR beta diversity. TCRdb ran its own pipeline on the public reads, namely fastp trimming at Q25 and MiXCR clone calling, and kept in-frame beta chains. When rows share a CDR3 protein, they turn into one entry using the most common DNA and genes. These V and J calls rely on TCRdb rather than the paper's analysis. Counted in this sample were 600,000 or so distinct CDR3 sequences; approximately 30% of them appeared once. Around a sixth of the sample is in the top ten clones.

Counted from cysteine to phenylalanine, this CDR3 has 16 amino acids. The kept DNA is CDR3 alone, 48 bases in frame from the first base. V is trimmed back by 3 bases and J by 1 base, and the junction contains 5 bases that no gene match accounts for. The germline V gene sets CDR1 to SGDLS and CDR2 to YYNGEE. Sequenced: blood. This chain joins TRBV9 to TRBJ2-4, with 9 bases aligning to TRBD1. This TCR was sampled from a woman older than 75 in good health. The DNA reads TGTGCCAGCAGCGCCCGGGACAGGGCCGCCAAAAACATTCAGTACTTC. This is translated as CASSARDRAAKNIQYF.